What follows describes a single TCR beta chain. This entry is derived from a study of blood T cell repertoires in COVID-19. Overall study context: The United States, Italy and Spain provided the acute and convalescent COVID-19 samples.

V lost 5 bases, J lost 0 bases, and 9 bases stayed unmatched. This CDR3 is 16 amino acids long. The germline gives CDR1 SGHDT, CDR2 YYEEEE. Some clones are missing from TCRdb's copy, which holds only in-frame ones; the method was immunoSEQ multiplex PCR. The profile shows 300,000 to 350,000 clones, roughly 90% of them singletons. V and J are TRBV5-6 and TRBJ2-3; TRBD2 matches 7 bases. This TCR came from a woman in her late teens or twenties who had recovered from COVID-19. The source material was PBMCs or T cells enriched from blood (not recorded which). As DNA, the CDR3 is TGTGCCAGCAGTCTAGCGGTGGGTGCTAGCACAGATACGCAGTATTTT. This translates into CASSLAVGASTDTQYF.